This T cell receptor beta chain emerged from a study of T cell responses to AZD1222 COVID-19 vaccine. CDR3 length equals 14 residues. Germline-derived CDR1 and CDR2 are SQVTM and ANQGSEA. V lost 4 bases and J 3 bases, leaving 15 bases between the germline ends. Whole-study findings and limits: Most donors were white British, females outnumbered males, and clonal diversity was possibly underestimated. In the spike-specific TCR repertoire, nearly half reportedly target unmutated variant regions. Baseline seropositivity characterized only a handful of AZD1222 recipients. Recipients of two AZD1222 doses showed rising Spike-specific TCR breadth and depth.

Turning to this clone: Its specificity is unknown.

TCRdb's table, derived via immunoSEQ multiplex PCR, lists solely in-frame clones and lacks some. The table shows about 100,000 clones, with 85% to 95% occurring only once. The clonotype was recovered from an adult in good health. Sequences were derived from peripheral blood, sampled on day 0 of AZD1222 vaccination. The J gene is TRBJ2-5, the V gene TRBV29-1, with D unclear. Here the CDR3 reads CSVGEDEGKETQYF. The CDR3 nucleotides read TGCAGCGTTGGGGAAGACGAAGGAAAAGAGACCCAGTACTTC.